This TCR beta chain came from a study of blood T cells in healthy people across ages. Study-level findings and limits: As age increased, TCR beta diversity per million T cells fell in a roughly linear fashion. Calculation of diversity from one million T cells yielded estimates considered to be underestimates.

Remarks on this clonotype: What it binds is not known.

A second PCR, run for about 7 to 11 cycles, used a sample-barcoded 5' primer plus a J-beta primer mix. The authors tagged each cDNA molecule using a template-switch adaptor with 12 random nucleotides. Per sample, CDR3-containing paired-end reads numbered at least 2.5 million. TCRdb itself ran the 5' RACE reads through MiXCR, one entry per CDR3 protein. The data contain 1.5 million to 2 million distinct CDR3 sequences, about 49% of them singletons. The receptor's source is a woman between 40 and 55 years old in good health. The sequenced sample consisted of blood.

CDR3 amino acids: CATSRDQGPQTQYF. CDR3 in DNA: TGTGCCACCAGCAGAGATCAGGGCCCCCAGACCCAGTACTTC. The chain couples TRBV15 to TRBJ2-5; perhaps TRBD1 as D (5 bases). Germline lookup yields CDR1 LNHNV and CDR2 YYDKDF (reference sequence). Deletions cut 0 bases from V and 6 bases from J, with 11 bases between. The CDR3 consists of 14 residues.